Shown below are 25 T cell receptor beta chains from a single sample sequenced in a study of Graves' ophthalmopathy and Graves' hyperthyroidism. Amplified material comprised TCR beta CDR3 regions derived from RNA transcripts. HTBI primers were employed in first-round RT-PCR, then a second-round multiplex PCR followed. TCRdb re-derived calls from the multiplex PCR reads in MiXCR, one entry per CDR3 protein. This table holds about 480,000 distinct CDR3 sequences, around an eighth found once. The material sequenced was blood. Receptor source: a woman aged 30 to 39 with Graves' ophthalmopathy.

At least ten counts were recorded for this clonotype. The DNA for the CDR3 is TGTGCCAGCAGTTTACAGGGTATCTATTCACCCCTCCACTTT. Translating it yields CASSLQGIYSPLHF. The rearrangement links TRBV12-3 or TRBV12-4 to TRBJ1-6; possible D gene TRBD1, 5 bases. The CDR3 spans 14 residues. Trimming took off 2 bases at V and 8 bases at J, with 10 bases between the two ends.

This clonotype was seen repeatedly, ten times or more. The chain links TRBV12-3 or TRBV12-4 to TRBJ2-4; 7 bases fit TRBD2. J gave up 8 bases and V 6 bases, and 19 bases lay outside the gene matches. The CDR3 totals 17 residues. The CDR3 sequence is CASRPSVVGGVRDIQYF. CDR3 nucleotide sequence: TGTGCCAGCAGACCCTCCGTAGTTGGGGGGGTTCGCGACATTCAGTACTTC.

At least ten counts were recorded for this clonotype. V and J are TRBV29-1 and TRBJ2-3; D is unresolved. This CDR3 has 16 amino acids. Trimming cost V 1 base and J 5 bases, with 19 bases left between them. CDR1 SQVTM and CDR2 ANQGSEA come from the germline V gene. The CDR3 nucleotides read TGCAGCGTTGAAGGCATTACTAAGGGCACTCGAGATACGCAGTATTTT. It specifies CSVEGITKGTRDTQYF.

This clonotype was found many times. The V call is TRBV4-1, the J call TRBJ1-5, with D possibly matching TRBD1 (6 bases). V gave up 1 base and J gave up 3 bases, with 16 bases separating them. This CDR3 is built from 17 residues. The germline V gene encodes CDR1 MGHRA and CDR2 YSYEKL. CDR3 sequence reads: CASSQVEGGLFNQPQHF. CDR3 sequence (DNA): TGCGCCAGCAGCCAAGTTGAGGGGGGCTTATTCAATCAGCCCCAGCATTTT.

In this sample, this clonotype turned up many times. The chain has TRBV12-3 or TRBV12-4 and TRBJ1-2; D not certain. The ends were cut back, 6 bases at V and 2 bases at J, with 13 bases in the middle. The CDR3 loop spans 14 amino acids. The DNA of the CDR3 is TGTGCCAGCAGGCCTATAGGAGCAAACTATGGCTACACCTTC. Residues: CASRPIGANYGYTF.

This clonotype was counted at least ten times. The V gene is TRBV6-4, the J gene TRBJ1-6; D gene unclear. V lost 5 bases to trimming and J lost 9 bases, with 11 bases between them. The CDR3 covers 13 residues. Germline-derived CDR1 and CDR2 are MRHNA and SNTAGT. CDR3 residues: CASSTRIGSPLHF. The CDR3 bases are TGTGCCAGCAGTACAAGGATCGGTTCACCCCTCCACTTT.

V and J are TRBV12-5 and TRBJ1-5, with D unresolved. Trimming removed 5 bases from V and 6 bases from J, with 11 bases in between. This CDR3 is built from 13 residues. Germline V gene data show CDR1 as LGHNT and CDR2 as FRNRAP. As DNA, the CDR3 is TGTGCTAGTGGTGAAGGGCTATTTCAGCCCCAGCATTTT. Its translation is CASGEGLFQPQHF.

There are many counts of this clonotype. This chain connects TRBV10-1 to TRBJ2-2; D is unresolved. Germline V gene lookup returns CDR1 WNHNN and CDR2 SYGVQD (reference sequence). Trimming took off 4 bases at V and 2 bases at J, with 17 bases between the two ends. The CDR3 totals 17 residues. This CDR3 is CASSGVVSFANTGELFF. The CDR3 DNA reads TGCGCCAGCAGTGGGGTAGTTAGCTTCGCAAACACCGGGGAGCTGTTTTTT.

This clonotype was detected only a few times. CDR3 region: CASSQDGAGYGYTF. The CDR3, as DNA: TGTGCCAGCAGCCAAGATGGGGCAGGCTATGGCTACACCTTC. The J gene is TRBJ1-2, the V gene TRBV4-2; a weak D match, TRBD1 (5 bases). The CDR3 extends over 14 amino acids. In germline, CDR1 is LGHNA, CDR2 YNFKEQ. V was cut by 0 bases and J by 4 bases, with 9 bases left in between.

This clonotype has a count of ten or more. The chain is built from TRBV11-2 and TRBJ1-6, with D tentatively TRBD1 (6 bases). The CDR3 length is 15 residues. Between the trimmed V and J ends, which lost 0 bases and 7 bases, there was a span of 10 bases. Germline V gene sequence: CDR1 SGHAT, CDR2 FQNNGV. The CDR3 sequence is CASSLEAGANSPLHF. CDR3 DNA: TGTGCCAGCAGCTTAGAGGCAGGGGCAAATTCACCCCTCCACTTT.

The chain joins TRBV20-1 to TRBJ1-1; 11 nucleotides agree with TRBD1. The V segment lost 6 bases and the J segment 6 bases; nucleotides outside the gene matches: 9. The CDR3 length is 14 residues. In germline, CDR1 is DFQATT, CDR2 SNEGSKA (reference sequence). CDR3 protein: CSATRDRGWPEAFF. CDR3 bases: TGCAGTGCGACCAGGGACAGGGGGTGGCCTGAAGCTTTCTTT.

This clonotype was found many times. The V gene is TRBV12-3 or TRBV12-4, the J gene TRBJ2-7, with a weak D call TRBD2 (7 bases). The V and J ends lost 6 bases and 1 base respectively, with 16 bases between them. This CDR3 region has 15 residues. CDR3 sequence: CASSKSGGASYEQYF. In DNA form, the CDR3 reads TGTGCCAGCAGCAAATCTGGGGGGGCGTCCTACGAGCAGTACTTC.

The chain joins TRBV6-9 to TRBJ2-5, with unresolved D. Germline CDR1 reads MNHGY; CDR2 reads SVAAGI. This CDR3 contains 13 residues. V lost 1 base, J lost 4 bases, and 7 bases lay in between. The CDR3 region has the DNA TGTGCCAGCAGTTATTACCGGAGAGAGACCCAGTACTTC. Translating it yields CASSYYRRETQYF.

V is TRBV12-3 or TRBV12-4 and J is TRBJ2-7; D may be TRBD2 (5 bases). The CDR3 sequence is 15 residues long. Between the trimmed V and J ends, which lost 2 bases and 0 bases, there was a span of 11 bases. In DNA, the CDR3 is TGTGCCAGCAGTTTACCTAGCAGGAGCTCCTACGAGCAGTACTTC. It encodes CASSLPSRSSYEQYF.

This clonotype occurred many times. The genes are TRBV6-1 and TRBJ1-2; no firm D call. Germline values: CDR1 MNHNS, CDR2 SASEGT. Trimming took off 4 bases at V and 8 bases at J, with 20 bases between the two ends. This CDR3 region has 15 residues. The CDR3, as DNA: TGTGCCAGCAGTGGGCTAGGGATCGGCTCCGAAGGCTACACCTTC. Protein: CASSGLGIGSEGYTF.

This clonotype was seen a few times. Written as DNA, the CDR3 is TGTGCCAGCAGCTTAGAATCGCAAGTCGGTGAAGCTTTCTTT. It is translated as CASSLESQVGEAFF. The chain has TRBV7-2 and TRBJ1-1; D is uncertain. The CDR3 runs to 14 residues. Germline lookup yields CDR1 SGHTA and CDR2 FQGNSA. V lost 1 base, J lost 7 bases, and 13 bases lay in between. The entire variable domain, with the rest obtained from reference TRBV7-2 and TRBJ1-1, is as follows: GAGVSQSPSNKVTEKGKDVELRCDPISGHTALYWYRQSLGQGLEFLIYFQGNSAPDKSGLPSDRFSAERTGGSVSTLTIQRTQQEDSAVYLCASSLESQVGEAFFGQGTRLTVV.

The table lists this clonotype with many counts. Its ends do not fully match the called genes, so a read error is possible. The chain uses TRBV6-1 and TRBJ2-4; tentatively, D is TRBD2 (6 bases). The CDR3 length is 13 residues. Germline values: CDR1 MNHNS, CDR2 SASEGT. The CDR3 bases are TGTGCCAGCTTTAGCGGACGGAAAAACATTAAGTACTTC. It is translated as CASFSGRKNIKYF.

The chain has TRBV7-9 and TRBJ2-7; the match to TRBD2 covers 7 bases. The V gene end was trimmed by 6 bases and the J gene end by 2 bases; junction bases not matched to a gene: 10. This CDR3 contains 15 residues. The V gene's germline CDR1 is SEHNR and CDR2 FQNEAQ (reference sequence). CDR3 sequence (DNA): TGTGCCAGCAGTCCCCGGGGAGGGGTACCCTACGAGCAGTACTTC. Its protein product is CASSPRGGVPYEQYF. Full variable domain (remainder filled in from reference TRBV7-9 and TRBJ2-7): DTGVSQNPRHKITKRGQNVTFRCDPISEHNRLYWYRQTLGQGPEFLTYFQNEAQLEKSRLLSDRFSAERPKGSFSTLEIQRTEQGDSAMYLCASSPRGGVPYEQYFGPGTRLTVT.

The chain links TRBV7-2 to TRBJ2-7; TRBD2 matches at 7 bases. This CDR3 is 14 amino acids long. Germline V gene data show CDR1 as SGHTA and CDR2 as FQGNSA. With 3 bases clipped from V and 3 bases from J, the junction kept 5 bases outside the gene matches. CDR3 loop: CASSLRTRYYEQYF. The CDR3 coding sequence is TGTGCCAGCAGCTTGAGGACTAGATACTACGAGCAGTACTTC. The whole variable domain, remainder taken from reference TRBV7-2 and TRBJ2-7, is GAGVSQSPSNKVTEKGKDVELRCDPISGHTALYWYRQSLGQGLEFLIYFQGNSAPDKSGLPSDRFSAERTGGSVSTLTIQRTQQEDSAVYLCASSLRTRYYEQYFGPGTRLTVT.

Ten or more counts support this clonotype. The chain has TRBV27 and TRBJ1-1; the D is unclear. Per the germline V gene, CDR1 is MNHEY and CDR2 is SMNVEV (reference sequence). The CDR3 totals 13 residues. V was clipped by 6 bases and J by 1 base, with 9 bases between them. CDR3 sequence (DNA): TGTGCCAGCAGCATATCGTCGAACACTGAAGCTTTCTTT. It translates to CASSISSNTEAFF.

This clonotype was seen at least ten times. The chain recombines TRBV27 with TRBJ2-7, with D possibly TRBD1 on 6 matching bases. Germline V gene sequence: CDR1 MNHEY, CDR2 SMNVEV (reference sequence). The V gene lost 2 bases and the J gene lost 3 bases, with 14 bases spanning the gap. The CDR3 has 15 amino acids. The CDR3 sequence: CASSLTDRFLYEQYF. DNA for the CDR3: TGTGCCAGCAGTTTAACCGACAGGTTCCTCTACGAGCAGTACTTC.

This clonotype was counted a few times. The chain is built from TRBV6-1 and TRBJ1-1; a weak D match, TRBD1 (5 bases). CDR3 size: 12 residues. Deletions cut 6 bases from V and 7 bases from J, with 12 bases between. Germline loops: CDR1 MNHNS, CDR2 SASEGT. The CDR3 here is CASSFQGVEAFF. The CDR3, as DNA: TGTGCCAGCAGCTTCCAGGGAGTTGAAGCTTTCTTT.

This CDR3 is CASSSGGSRETQYF. DNA of the CDR3: TGTGCCAGCAGTTCCGGGGGCTCTCGAGAGACCCAGTACTTC. V gene TRBV12-3 or TRBV12-4 combines with J gene TRBJ2-5, with D perhaps TRBD1 or TRBD2 (6 bases each). The length of the CDR3 is 14 residues. V lost 4 bases and J lost 4, with 13 bases in between.

This clonotype was found many times. The V gene is TRBV6-1, the J gene TRBJ1-2; tentatively, D is TRBD1 (6 bases). CDR3 length: 15 amino acids. Trimming removed 9 bases from V and 2 bases from J, with 19 bases in between. Germline lookup yields CDR1 MNHNS and CDR2 SASEGT. CDR3 sequence (DNA): TGTGCCAGTGCCCGGGGGCAGGCCGTAAACTATGGCTACACCTTC. It is translated as CASARGQAVNYGYTF.

This clonotype was seen repeatedly, ten times or more. The chain is built from TRBV7-8 and TRBJ2-7; D gene uncertain. The CDR3 length is 14 residues. V lost 6 bases and J lost 1, with 13 bases in between. CDR1 and CDR2 from the germline V gene are SGHVS and FQNEAQ. CDR3 bases: TGTGCCAGCAGGACTCCCGGCCCATCCTACGAGCAGTACTTC. This sequence encodes CASRTPGPSYEQYF.